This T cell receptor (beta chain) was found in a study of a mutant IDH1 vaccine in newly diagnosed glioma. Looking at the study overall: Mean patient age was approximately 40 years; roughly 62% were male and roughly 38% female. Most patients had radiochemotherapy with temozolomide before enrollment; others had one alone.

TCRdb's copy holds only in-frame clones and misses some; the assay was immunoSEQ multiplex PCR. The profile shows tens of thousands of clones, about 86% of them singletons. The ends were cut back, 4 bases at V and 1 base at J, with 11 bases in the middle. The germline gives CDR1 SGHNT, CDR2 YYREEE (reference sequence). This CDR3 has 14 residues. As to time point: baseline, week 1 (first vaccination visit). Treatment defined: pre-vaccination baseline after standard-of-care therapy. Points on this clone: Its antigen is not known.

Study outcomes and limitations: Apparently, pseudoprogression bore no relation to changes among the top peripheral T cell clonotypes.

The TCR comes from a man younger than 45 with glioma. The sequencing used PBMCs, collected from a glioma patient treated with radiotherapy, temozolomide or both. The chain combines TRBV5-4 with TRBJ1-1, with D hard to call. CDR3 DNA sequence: TGTGCCAGCAGCCCCACCCTGGGGAACACTGAAGCTTTCTTT. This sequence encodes CASSPTLGNTEAFF.